The rows below give T cell receptor beta chains drawn from one sample of a study of beta chain features in type 1 diabetes. Measured with immunoSEQ multiplex PCR; TCRdb has only the in-frame clones, and not every one. Seen here are some 350,000 clones, around an eighth observed once, and the top ten hold roughly 0.016%. The source material was naive CD4+ T cells from blood. Receptors originate from a woman between 18 and 29 years old with type 1 diabetes. Both conserved end residues are part of each CDR3.

v_call	j_call	cdr3_aa
TRBV19	TRBJ2-3	CASTDRTSTDTQYF
TRBV20-1	TRBJ1-1	CSAPRGTEAFF
TRBV30	TRBJ2-3	CAWSVRGRYTDTQYF
TRBV11-2	TRBJ2-5	CASRSSGQETQYF
TRBV11-1	TRBJ2-7	CASSLGTSGIYEQYF
TRBV9	TRBJ2-2	CASSVGSSGRANTGELFF
TRBV2	TRBJ1-1	CASRTGGGTEAFF
TRBV18	TRBJ2-5	CASSPRGGEETQYF
TRBV2	TRBJ1-1	CASSPLLQAFF
TRBV5-1	TRBJ2-2	CASSLGLAYGELFF
TRBV7-3	TRBJ2-1	CASTSGTGLLNEQFF
TRBV5-1	TRBJ2-1	CASSPGPVAGGRNEQFF